One and the same sample provided the 24 T cell receptor beta chains below, sequenced in a study of T cell changes during pregnancy in multiple sclerosis. Sequencing used immunoSEQ multiplex PCR; TCRdb keeps in-frame clones, though not all of them. The table lists more than 50,000 clones, roughly nine tenths of them singletons, with less than 4% in the top ten. Material: peripheral blood, obtained in the first trimester of pregnancy. The receptors originated from a female donor in good health, enrolled as a control in a pregnancy study.

The chain couples TRBV5-8 to TRBJ2-3; perhaps TRBD1 as D (6 bases). V dropped 0 bases and J dropped 3 bases, with 11 bases sitting between them. The CDR3 has 15 amino acids. In germline, CDR1 is SGHTS, CDR2 YDEGEE. CDR3 sequence (DNA): TGTGCCAGCAGCTTGGAGCAGGGGAGTACAGATACGCAGTATTTT. Its translation is CASSLEQGSTDTQYF.

The chain is built from TRBV5-8 and TRBJ2-1; maybe TRBD2 (7 bases). Trimming removed 9 bases at V and 1 base at J, with 14 bases between. This CDR3 region has 14 residues. The germline V gene encodes CDR1 SGHTS and CDR2 YDEGEE. In DNA, the CDR3 is TGTGCCACTCTTGAGGGGGGGTCCTACAATGAGCAGTTCTTC. Translation: CATLEGGSYNEQFF.

The chain joins TRBV10-3 to TRBJ1-1; 8 nucleotides match TRBD1. This CDR3 region has 14 residues. Germline trimming cut 7 bases from V and 2 bases from J; bases unmatched to any gene: 6. Germline lookup yields CDR1 ENHRY and CDR2 SYGVKD. The CDR3 DNA sequence: TGTGCCATCAAGGGACAGGTGGGAAACACTGAAGCTTTCTTT. Protein product: CAIKGQVGNTEAFF.

The chain joins TRBV28 to TRBJ1-2; TRBD1 might be the D (5 bases). V was clipped by 6 bases and J by 1 base, with 6 bases between them. The V gene's germline CDR1 is MDHEN and CDR2 SYDVKM. The CDR3 loop spans 12 amino acids. CDR3 DNA: TGTGCCAGCAGGCAGGGTAACTATGGCTACACCTTC. It yields the protein CASRQGNYGYTF.

V gene TRBV28 combines with J gene TRBJ2-7; D gene ambiguous. This CDR3 is 13 amino acids long. CDR1 MDHEN and CDR2 SYDVKM come from the germline V gene. The V end lost 3 bases, the J end lost 6 bases, and 12 bases lay between the germline ends. CDR3 sequence reads: CASSFVAGREQYF. The CDR3, as DNA: TGTGCCAGCAGTTTCGTCGCTGGCCGCGAGCAGTACTTC.

The chain couples TRBV6-5 to TRBJ2-7; no firm D call. Trimming took off 5 bases at V and 3 bases at J, with 11 bases between the two ends. Germline loops: CDR1 MNHEY, CDR2 SVGAGI. This CDR3 contains 13 residues. The CDR3 is CASSPRLDYEQYF. As DNA, the CDR3 is TGTGCCAGCAGTCCCCGACTTGACTACGAGCAGTACTTC.

The rearrangement links TRBV5-6 to TRBJ2-1, with 10 bases identical to TRBD2. Germline-derived CDR1 and CDR2 are SGHDT and YYEEEE. The V segment lost 3 bases and the J segment 1 base; nucleotides outside the gene matches: 4. This CDR3 is built from 16 residues. This chain's CDR3 is CASSSLAGDSYNEQFF. The DNA of the CDR3 is TGTGCCAGCAGCTCCCTAGCGGGAGATTCCTACAATGAGCAGTTCTTC.

This sequence joins TRBV27 and TRBJ1-1, with TRBD1 matching over 11 bases. The CDR3 sequence is 15 residues long. The ends lost 3 bases at V and 10 bases at J; junction bases unmatched: 10. Germline CDR1 MNHEY, CDR2 SMNVEV (reference sequence). The CDR3 here is CASSLWTGGVTGAFF. As DNA, the CDR3 is TGTGCCAGCAGTTTGTGGACAGGGGGCGTGACGGGAGCTTTCTTT.

The CDR3 DNA is TGTGCCAGCAGCCCTCGACAGGGACACTACAATGAGCAGTTCTTC. It is translated as CASSPRQGHYNEQFF. The chain recombines TRBV7-7 with TRBJ2-1, with 7 positions matching TRBD1. V lost 5 bases and J lost 3; bases outside the gene matches: 7. From germline, CDR1 is SSHAT and CDR2 FNYEAQ (reference sequence). The CDR3 is 15 residues long.

J is TRBJ1-2 and V is TRBV4-3; 7 bases map to TRBD1. The CDR3 sequence is 14 residues long. Losses at the gene ends were 0 bases for V and 4 bases for J; bases not matched to a gene: 2. Germline values: CDR1 LGHNA, CDR2 YSLEER. The CDR3 nucleotides are TGCGCCAGCAGCCAAGATAAGGGGGCCTATGGCTACACCTTC. It codes for CASSQDKGAYGYTF.

The chain joins TRBV6-5 to TRBJ2-3, with 9 bases aligning to TRBD1. CDR3 length: 13 amino acids. Germline CDR1 is MNHEY and CDR2 is SVGAGI. V lost 10 bases and J lost 6; bases outside the gene matches: 8. The CDR3 region is CANLGQGLDTQYF. CDR3 in DNA: TGTGCCAACCTCGGACAGGGGTTGGATACGCAGTATTTT.

This chain connects TRBV19 to TRBJ1-2; 10 bases fit TRBD1. J was trimmed by 4 bases and V by 3 bases; bases with no gene match: 5. Germline V gene lookup returns CDR1 LNHDA and CDR2 SQIVND (reference sequence). CDR3 length: 15 residues. CDR3 DNA sequence: TGTGCCAGTAGTATTCGGGGACAGGGGATCTATGGCTACACCTTC. It encodes CASSIRGQGIYGYTF.

The rearrangement joins TRBV5-1 to TRBJ2-5, with TRBD2 identical over 8 bases. This CDR3 has 15 amino acids. Germline CDR1 reads SGHRS; CDR2 reads YFSETQ. Germline trimming cut 4 bases from V and 2 bases from J; bases unmatched to any gene: 7. The CDR3 loop is CASSPGGGDQETQYF. For the CDR3, the DNA is TGCGCCAGCAGCCCCGGGGGGGGAGATCAAGAGACCCAGTACTTC.

This chain links TRBV28 with TRBJ2-7; D remains ambiguous. V gave up 3 bases and J gave up 6 bases, with 12 bases separating them. The CDR3 loop spans 13 amino acids. Germline CDR1 MDHEN, CDR2 SYDVKM. CDR3 in amino acids: CASSLPLGGEQYF. For the CDR3, the DNA is TGTGCCAGCAGTTTGCCTCTCGGTGGCGAGCAGTACTTC.

Regarding this clone: Other nucleotide sequences from this sample produce the same CDR3. The rearrangement links TRBV27 to TRBJ1-1; maybe TRBD1 (5 bases). The germline V and J ends were trimmed by 5 bases and 5 bases, with 9 bases remaining between them. The germline V gene encodes CDR1 MNHEY and CDR2 SMNVEV (reference sequence). This CDR3 spans 12 amino acids. DNA of the CDR3: TGTGCCAGCAGTCTTCGGGGGACTGAAGCTTTCTTT. Its protein is CASSLRGTEAFF.

V usage is TRBV1 and J usage is TRBJ2-7; the table's D call of TRBD2 was not tested on the DNA. TRBV1 is a pseudogene locus. The CDR3 is 15 residues long. CDR3 nucleotides: TGCACCAGCAGCCGCCGGACTAGCCTCACCTACGAGCAGTACTTC. Encoded protein: CTSSRRTSLTYEQYF.

The genes are TRBV10-3 and TRBJ2-1; D uncertain. The CDR3 loop spans 12 amino acids. V lost 4 bases and J 9 bases, leaving 10 bases between the germline ends. Germline CDR1 ENHRY, CDR2 SYGVKD. The CDR3 region has the DNA TGTGCCATCAGTGCGCGGTCTGGTGAGCAGTTCTTC. Translation gives CAISARSGEQFF.

The V and J genes are TRBV30 and TRBJ1-4, with 8 bases that match TRBD1. The CDR3 extends over 13 amino acids. V trimming: 2 bases; J trimming: 8 bases; junction bases outside the gene matches: 4. Germline V lookup: CDR1 GTSNPN, CDR2 SVGIG (reference sequence). In nucleotides, the CDR3 is TGTGCCTGGAGTCGTGGACAGGGCGAAAAACTGTTTTTT. Its protein is CAWSRGQGEKLFF. Full variable domain (remainder filled in from reference TRBV30 and TRBJ1-4): SQTIHQWPATLVQPVGSPLSLECTVEGTSNPNLYWYRQAAGRGLQLLFYSVGIGQISSEVPQNLSASRPQDRQFILSSKKLLLSDSGFYLCAWSRGQGEKLFFGSGTQLSVL.

The chain joins TRBV4-3 to TRBJ2-5; D unresolved. Germline assignment: CDR1 LGHNA and CDR2 YSLEER. This CDR3 spans 14 amino acids. V gave up 2 bases and J gave up 1 base, with 8 bases separating them. The CDR3 DNA sequence: TGCGCCAGCAGCCAATCATTAGCCCAAGAGACCCAGTACTTC. Translated: CASSQSLAQETQYF.

The chain joins TRBV6-5 to TRBJ2-7, with D possibly being TRBD2 (6 bases). The V and J ends lost 6 bases and 4 bases respectively, with 19 bases between them. The V gene's germline CDR1 is MNHEY and CDR2 SVGAGI. The length of the CDR3 is 15 residues. CDR3 DNA sequence: TGTGCCAGCAGCTACCGGAGGGCAGGGAAGTACGAGCAGTACTTC. This gives the protein CASSYRRAGKYEQYF.

This clone was seen once. The rearrangement uses TRBV15 and TRBJ2-7; 7 bases line up with TRBD2. V shed 9 bases, J shed 4 bases, and the junction held 9 bases outside the gene matches. The CDR3 is made up of 13 amino acids. CDR1 and CDR2 from the germline V gene are LNHNV and YYDKDF (reference sequence). In DNA form, the CDR3 reads TGTGCCACTGGCCGGGGGGACGGTTACGAGCAGTACTTC. Translation: CATGRGDGYEQYF.

The chain's CDR3 is CASSQSRTVYGYTF. The CDR3 DNA is TGTGCCAGCAGCCAATCAAGGACAGTCTATGGCTACACCTTC. The genes are TRBV7-2 and TRBJ1-2; D perhaps matches TRBD1 (6 bases). This CDR3 has 14 amino acids. With 5 bases removed from V and 4 bases from J, the gap between germline ends came to 14 bases. Germline CDR1 is SGHTA and CDR2 is FQGNSA.

The chain has TRBV30 and TRBJ1-3, with D hard to call. This CDR3 is built from 13 residues. The germline gives CDR1 GTSNPN, CDR2 SVGIG (reference sequence). V was clipped by 2 bases and J by 2 bases, with 7 bases between them. The CDR3 region is CAWSRSPGNTIYF. Written as DNA, the CDR3 is TGTGCCTGGAGTAGGAGTCCTGGAAACACCATATATTTT.

Only one count was recorded for this clone. V and J are TRBV19 and TRBJ2-3, with D maybe TRBD1 (6 bases). Trimming cost V 7 bases and J 5 bases, with 10 bases left between them. From germline, CDR1 is LNHDA and CDR2 SQIVND (reference sequence). CDR3 length: 12 amino acids. CDR3 sequence reads: CASKGELDTQYF. The CDR3 bases are TGTGCCAGTAAGGGGGAATTAGATACGCAGTATTTT.